This TCR beta chain was identified during a study of identical twins. This clonotype was recorded many times. TCRdb processed the 5' RACE reads anew with MiXCR; each CDR3 protein has one entry. The sample has about 260,000 distinct CDR3 sequences; roughly 7% are singletons. Germline V gene sequence: CDR1 ENHRY, CDR2 SYGVKD. Trimming took 0 bases from V and 0 from J; bases not matched to a gene: 6. The CDR3 covers 20 residues. Separately, the same data were catalogued under a study of yellow fever vaccine responses in identical twins. From that paper: As reported, the vaccine T cell response of twins seemed partly convergent and partly personalized.

The chain is built from TRBV10-3 and TRBJ2-2; 14 bases match TRBD2. The sequenced sample was memory (CD45RO+) T cells sorted from blood. This sequence originates from a young woman in good health. CDR3 region: CAISESPRTSGRTNTGELFF. The CDR3 DNA follows: TGTGCCATCAGTGAGTCCCCCCGGACTAGCGGGAGGACGAACACCGGGGAGCTGTTTTTT.